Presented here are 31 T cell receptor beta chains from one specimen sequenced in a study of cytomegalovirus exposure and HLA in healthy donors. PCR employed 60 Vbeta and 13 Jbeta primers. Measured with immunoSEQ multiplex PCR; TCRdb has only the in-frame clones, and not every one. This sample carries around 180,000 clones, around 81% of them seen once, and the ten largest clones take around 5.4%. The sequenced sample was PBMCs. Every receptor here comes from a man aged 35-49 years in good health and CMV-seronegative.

In DNA, the CDR3 is TGCGCCAGCAGCTTCTCCGGGGACAGTTATAATTCACCCCTCCACTTT. Translated, it gives CASSFSGDSYNSPLHF. This sequence joins TRBV5-1 and TRBJ1-6; 7 bases agree with TRBD1. The V segment lost 2 bases and the J segment 4 bases; nucleotides outside the gene matches: 6. This CDR3 is 16 amino acids long. Germline V gene data show CDR1 as SGHRS and CDR2 as YFSETQ.

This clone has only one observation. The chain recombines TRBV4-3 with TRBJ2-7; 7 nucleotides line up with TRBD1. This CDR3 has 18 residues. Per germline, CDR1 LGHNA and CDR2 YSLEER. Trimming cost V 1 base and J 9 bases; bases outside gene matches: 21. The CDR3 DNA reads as TGCGCCAGCAGCCAAGGCCGGGGCCCCTGGACAGGTTTCATCGGGCAGTACTTC. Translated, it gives CASSQGRGPWTGFIGQYF.

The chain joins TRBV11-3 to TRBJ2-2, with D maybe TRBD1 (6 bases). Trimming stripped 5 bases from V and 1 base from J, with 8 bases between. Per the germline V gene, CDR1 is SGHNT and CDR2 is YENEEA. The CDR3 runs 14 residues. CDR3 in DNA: TGTGCCAGCAGCATGACAGGGAACACCGGGGAGCTGTTTTTT. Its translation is CASSMTGNTGELFF.

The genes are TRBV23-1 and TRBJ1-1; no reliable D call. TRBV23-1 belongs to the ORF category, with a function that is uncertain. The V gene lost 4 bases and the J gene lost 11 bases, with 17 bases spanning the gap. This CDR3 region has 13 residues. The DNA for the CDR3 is TGCGCCAGCAGTCTGGTTCGGTTTCGAGAGGCTTTCTTT. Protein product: CASSLVRFREAFF.

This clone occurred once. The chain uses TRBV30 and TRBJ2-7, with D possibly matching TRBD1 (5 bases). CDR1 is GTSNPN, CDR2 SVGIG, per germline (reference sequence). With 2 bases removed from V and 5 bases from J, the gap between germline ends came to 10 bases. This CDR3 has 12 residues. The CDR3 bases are TGTGCCTGGAGTCCCTTAGGGGACGAGCAGTACTTC. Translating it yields CAWSPLGDEQYF.

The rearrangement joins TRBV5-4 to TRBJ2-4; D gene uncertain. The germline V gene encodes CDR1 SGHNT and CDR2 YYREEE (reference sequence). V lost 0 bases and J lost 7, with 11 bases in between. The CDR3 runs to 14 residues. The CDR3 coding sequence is TGTGCCAGCAGCTTGGCGCAAGCTATGAACATTCAGTACTTC. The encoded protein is CASSLAQAMNIQYF.

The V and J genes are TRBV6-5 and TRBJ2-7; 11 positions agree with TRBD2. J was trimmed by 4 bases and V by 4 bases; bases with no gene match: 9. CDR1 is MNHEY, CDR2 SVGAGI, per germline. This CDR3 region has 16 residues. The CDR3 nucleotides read TGTGCCAGCAGTTCGACTATAGCGGGGGGGCTTTACGAGCAGTACTTC. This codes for CASSSTIAGGLYEQYF.

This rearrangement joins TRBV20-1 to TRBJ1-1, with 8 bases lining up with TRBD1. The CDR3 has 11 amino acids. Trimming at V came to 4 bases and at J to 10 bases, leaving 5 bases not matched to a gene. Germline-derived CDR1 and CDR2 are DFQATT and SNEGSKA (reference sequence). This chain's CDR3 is CSANGQGGAFF. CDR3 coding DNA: TGCAGTGCTAATGGACAGGGTGGAGCTTTCTTT.

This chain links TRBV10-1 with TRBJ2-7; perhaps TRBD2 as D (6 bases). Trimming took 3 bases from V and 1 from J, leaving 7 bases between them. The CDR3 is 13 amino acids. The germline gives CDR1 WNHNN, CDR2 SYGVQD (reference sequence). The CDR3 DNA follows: TGCGCCAGCAGTGATGGAGGGTCCTACGAGCAGTACTTC. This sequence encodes CASSDGGSYEQYF.

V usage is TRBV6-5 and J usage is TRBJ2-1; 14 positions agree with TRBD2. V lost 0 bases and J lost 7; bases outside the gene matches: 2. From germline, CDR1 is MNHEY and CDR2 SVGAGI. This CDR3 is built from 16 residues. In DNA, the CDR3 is TGTGCCAGCAGTTACTCGGGACTAGCGGGAGTTAATGAGCAGTTCTTC. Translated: CASSYSGLAGVNEQFF.

CDR3 bases: TGTGCCAGCAGCCCACAGGGTCGGGAAAAACTGTTTTTT. This codes for CASSPQGREKLFF. The chain is built from TRBV7-2 and TRBJ1-4, with D tentatively TRBD1 (6 bases). Germline V CDR1 and CDR2: SGHTA, FQGNSA. The CDR3 runs to 13 residues. Trimming took 5 bases from V and 8 from J, leaving 12 bases between them.

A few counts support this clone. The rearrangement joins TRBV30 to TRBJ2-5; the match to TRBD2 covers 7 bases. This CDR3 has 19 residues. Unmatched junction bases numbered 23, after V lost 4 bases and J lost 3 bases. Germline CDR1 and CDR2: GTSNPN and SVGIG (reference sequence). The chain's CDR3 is CAWIQRRLAVRGPKETQYF. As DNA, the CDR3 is TGTGCCTGGATTCAAAGGAGGCTAGCGGTGAGGGGCCCGAAAGAGACCCAGTACTTC.

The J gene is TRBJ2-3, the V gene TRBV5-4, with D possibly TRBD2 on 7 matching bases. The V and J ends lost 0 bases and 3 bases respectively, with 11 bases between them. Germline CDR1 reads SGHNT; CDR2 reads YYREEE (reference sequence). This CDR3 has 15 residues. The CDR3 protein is CASSLGGGWTDTQYF. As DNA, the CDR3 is TGTGCCAGCAGCTTGGGCGGGGGCTGGACAGATACGCAGTATTTT.

The DNA of the CDR3 is TGTGCCATCAGTGAGGGGTCGGGTGGCTACACCTTC. Protein product: CAISEGSGGYTF. The chain employs TRBV10-3 and TRBJ1-2; D is unclear. The V and J ends lost 2 bases and 7 bases respectively, with 8 bases between them. Germline loops: CDR1 ENHRY, CDR2 SYGVKD. The CDR3 contains 12 residues.

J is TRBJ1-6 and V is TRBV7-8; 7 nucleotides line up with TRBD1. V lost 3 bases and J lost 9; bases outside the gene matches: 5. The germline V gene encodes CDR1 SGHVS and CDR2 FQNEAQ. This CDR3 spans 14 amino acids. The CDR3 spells CASSFDQGGSPLHF. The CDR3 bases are TGTGCCAGCAGCTTCGACCAGGGGGGTTCACCCCTCCACTTT.

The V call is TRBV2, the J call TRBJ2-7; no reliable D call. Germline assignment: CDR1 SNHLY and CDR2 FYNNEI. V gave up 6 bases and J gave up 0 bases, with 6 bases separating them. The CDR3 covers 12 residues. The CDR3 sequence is CASRSGSYEQYF. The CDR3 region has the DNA TGTGCCAGCAGATCGGGCTCCTACGAGCAGTACTTC. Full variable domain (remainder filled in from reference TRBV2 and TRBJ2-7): EPEVTQTPSHQVTQMGQEVILRCVPISNHLYFYWYRQILGQKVEFLVSFYNNEISEKSEIFDDQFSVERPDGSNFTLKIRSTKLEDSAMYFCASRSGSYEQYFGPGTRLTVT.

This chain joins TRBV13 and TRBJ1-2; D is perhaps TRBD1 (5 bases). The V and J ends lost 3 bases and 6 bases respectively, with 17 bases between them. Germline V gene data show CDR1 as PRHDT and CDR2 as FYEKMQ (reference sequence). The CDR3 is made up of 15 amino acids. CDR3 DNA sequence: TGTGCCAGCAGCTTCAGGGAAGGGGTATTGAATGGCTACACCTTC. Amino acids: CASSFREGVLNGYTF. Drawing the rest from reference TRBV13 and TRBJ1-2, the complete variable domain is AAGVIQSPRHLIKEKRETATLKCYPIPRHDTVYWYQQGPGQDPQFLISFYEKMQSDKGSIPDRFSAQQFSDYHSELNMSSLELGDSALYFCASSFREGVLNGYTFGSGTRLTVV.

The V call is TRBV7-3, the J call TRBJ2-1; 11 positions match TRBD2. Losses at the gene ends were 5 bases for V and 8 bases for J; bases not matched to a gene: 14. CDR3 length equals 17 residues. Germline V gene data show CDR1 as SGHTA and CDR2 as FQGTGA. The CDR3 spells CASSPGLAGYRADEQFF. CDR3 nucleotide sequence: TGTGCCAGCAGCCCCGGACTAGCGGGTTACCGTGCCGATGAGCAGTTCTTC. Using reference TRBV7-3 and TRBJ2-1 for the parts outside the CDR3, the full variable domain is GAGVSQTPSNKVTEKGKYVELRCDPISGHTALYWYRQSLGQGPEFLIYFQGTGAADDSGLPNDRFFAVRPEGSVSTLKIQRTERGDSAVYLCASSPGLAGYRADEQFFGPGTRLTVL.

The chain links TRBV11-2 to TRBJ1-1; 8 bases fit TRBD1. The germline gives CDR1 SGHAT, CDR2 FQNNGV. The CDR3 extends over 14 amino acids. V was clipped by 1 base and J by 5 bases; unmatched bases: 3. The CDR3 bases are TGTGCCAGCAGCTTAGCGACAGGGGTTACTGAAGCTTTCTTT. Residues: CASSLATGVTEAFF.

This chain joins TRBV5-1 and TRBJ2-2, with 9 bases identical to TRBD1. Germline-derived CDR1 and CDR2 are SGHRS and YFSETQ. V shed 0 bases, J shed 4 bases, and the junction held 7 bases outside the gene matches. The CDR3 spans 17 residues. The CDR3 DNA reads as TGCGCCAGCAGCTTGGAAACAGGGGGCCGAGGCACCGGGGAGCTGTTTTTT. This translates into CASSLETGGRGTGELFF.

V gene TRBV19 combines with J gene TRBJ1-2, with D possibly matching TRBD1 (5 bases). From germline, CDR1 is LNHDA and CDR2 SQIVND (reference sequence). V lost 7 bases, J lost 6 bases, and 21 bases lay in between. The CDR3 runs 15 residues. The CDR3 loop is CASTPTAGLGDGYTF. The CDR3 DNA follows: TGTGCCAGTACCCCGACAGCGGGGCTAGGGGATGGCTACACCTTC. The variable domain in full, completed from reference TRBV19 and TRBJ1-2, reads DGGITQSPKYLFRKEGQNVTLSCEQNLNHDAMYWYRQDPGQGLRLIYYSQIVNDFQKGDIAEGYSVSREKKESFPLTVTSAQKNPTAFYLCASTPTAGLGDGYTFGSGTRLTVV.

The CDR3 loop is CASSPRQGRETQYF. CDR3 bases: TGTGCCAGCAGTCCCCGACAGGGGAGAGAGACCCAGTACTTC. The chain links TRBV25-1 to TRBJ2-5; 8 nucleotides agree with TRBD1. The CDR3 is made up of 14 amino acids. J lost 4 bases, V lost 5 bases, and 6 bases had no gene match. Germline assignment: CDR1 MGHDK and CDR2 SYGVNS.

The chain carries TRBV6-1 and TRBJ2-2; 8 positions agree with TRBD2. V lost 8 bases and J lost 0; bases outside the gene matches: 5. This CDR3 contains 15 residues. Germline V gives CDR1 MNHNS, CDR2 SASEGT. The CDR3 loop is CASWIAGSNTGELFF. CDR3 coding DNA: TGTGCCAGCTGGATAGCGGGGTCGAACACCGGGGAGCTGTTTTTT.

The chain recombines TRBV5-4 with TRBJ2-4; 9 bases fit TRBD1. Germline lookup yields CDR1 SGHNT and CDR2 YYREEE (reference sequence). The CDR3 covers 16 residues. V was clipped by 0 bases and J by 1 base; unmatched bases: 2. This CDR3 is CASSLGQGGAKNIQYF. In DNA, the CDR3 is TGTGCCAGCAGCTTGGGACAGGGGGGGGCCAAAAACATTCAGTACTTC.

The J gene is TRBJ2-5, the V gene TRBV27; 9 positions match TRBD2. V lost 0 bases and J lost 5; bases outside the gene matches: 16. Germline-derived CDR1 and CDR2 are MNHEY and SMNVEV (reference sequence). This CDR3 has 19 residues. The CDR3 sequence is CASSLSGFEVRGGGETQYF. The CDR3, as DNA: TGTGCCAGCAGTTTATCTGGGTTTGAGGTGCGGGGGGGCGGGGAGACCCAGTACTTC.

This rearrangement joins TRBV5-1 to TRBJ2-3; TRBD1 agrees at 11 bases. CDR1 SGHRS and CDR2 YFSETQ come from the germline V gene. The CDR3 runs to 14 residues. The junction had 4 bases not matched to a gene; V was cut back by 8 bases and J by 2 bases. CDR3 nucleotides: TGCGCCAGTGGACAGGGGGCGTTCACAGATACGCAGTATTTT. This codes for CASGQGAFTDTQYF.

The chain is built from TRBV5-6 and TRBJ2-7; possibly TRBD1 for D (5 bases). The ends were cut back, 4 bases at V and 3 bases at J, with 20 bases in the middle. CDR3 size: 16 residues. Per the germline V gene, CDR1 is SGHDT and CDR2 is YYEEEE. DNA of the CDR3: TGTGCCAGCAGCCCCGGAACAGGATCGCTGGACTACGAGCAGTACTTC. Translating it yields CASSPGTGSLDYEQYF.

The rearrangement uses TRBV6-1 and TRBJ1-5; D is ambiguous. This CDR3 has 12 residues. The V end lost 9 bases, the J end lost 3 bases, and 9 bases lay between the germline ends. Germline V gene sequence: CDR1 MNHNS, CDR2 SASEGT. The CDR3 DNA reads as TGTGCCAGTTCAGGTTTCAATCAGCCCCAGCATTTT. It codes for CASSGFNQPQHF.

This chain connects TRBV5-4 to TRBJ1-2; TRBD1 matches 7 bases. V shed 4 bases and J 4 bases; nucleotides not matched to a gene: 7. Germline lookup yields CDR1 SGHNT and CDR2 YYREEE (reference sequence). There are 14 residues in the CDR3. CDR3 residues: CASSDPRQGYGYTF. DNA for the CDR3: TGTGCCAGCAGCGACCCAAGACAGGGCTATGGCTACACCTTC.

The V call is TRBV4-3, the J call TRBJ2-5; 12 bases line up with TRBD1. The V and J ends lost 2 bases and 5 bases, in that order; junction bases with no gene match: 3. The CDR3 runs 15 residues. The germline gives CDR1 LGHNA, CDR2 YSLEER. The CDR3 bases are TGCGCCAGCAGCCAAAGGGACAGGGGGCAGGAGACCCAGTACTTC. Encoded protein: CASSQRDRGQETQYF.

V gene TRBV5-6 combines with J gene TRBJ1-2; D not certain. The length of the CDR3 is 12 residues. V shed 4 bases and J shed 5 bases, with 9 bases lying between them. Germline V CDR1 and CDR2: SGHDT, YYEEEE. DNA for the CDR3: TGTGCCAGCAGCCAGACGGGGTATGGCTACACCTTC. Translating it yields CASSQTGYGYTF.